These T cell receptor beta chains were read from a single sample in a study of T cells after yellow fever vaccination. Each CDR3 protein is one row after TCRdb ran MiXCR on the 5' RACE reads. This sample carries over 110,000 distinct CDR3 sequences, roughly 8% of them seen once, and the ten largest clones take 0.73%. The sample here was CD4+ T cells sorted from PBMCs, taken 5 days after the yellow fever booster vaccination. These receptors were taken from a young man who received the YFV17D yellow fever vaccine. Both conserved end residues are trimmed from each CDR3. Fields, in order: V gene, clone size, CDR3 protein. Size is omitted from some rows. Given values are once, few, many or a class for expanded clones.

TRBV20-1,many,SAHRAATNEKLF
TRBV7-2,many,ASSFQGGEETQY
TRBV6-2/TRBV6-3,few,ASSYSVGELF
TRBV4-3,many,ASSRRPGLEQF
TRBV5-1,many,ASSLWEQGRNEQF
TRBV7-9,few,ASILGSPGGLGNEQF
TRBV27,many,ASSDPGGTEAF
TRBV7-2,many,ASSLVGVAEAF
TRBV5-1,many,ASSLEASFGEQY
TRBV20-1,many,SARIRNTEAF
TRBV5-4,many,ASSLINQEETQY
TRBV4-3,many,ASRGTGGASGANVLT
TRBV19,few,ASSLERGSSYEQY
TRBV7-2,few,ASTYRGALSGANVLT
TRBV7-9,many,ASSQNRGESYGYT
TRBV9,many,ASSPSGKRGETQY
TRBV5-1,many,ASSLGGVEETQY
TRBV20-1,few,CARSAVTVSGNTIY
TRBV6-1,many,ASSVGRTAEKLF
TRBV28,few,ASSSPGRSYEQY
TRBV11-2,many,ASSFDGQKHNEKLF
TRBV7-2,.,ASSIGTPSYNEQF
TRBV24-1,many,ATSDLSSTKQF
TRBV6-2/TRBV6-3,few,ASSPRQGGTYEQY
TRBV7-2,many,ASSLKTGWVTQY
TRBV9,many,ASGDYDTQY
TRBV5-1,many,ASRPVSGSSYNEQF
TRBV20-1,few,SASFGGIQPV
TRBV11-2,few,ASSTGTQPRTDTQY
TRBV20-1,many,SAKAGATNEKLF
TRBV2,many,ASKIDITDTQY
TRBV10-3,many,AIVTSYNEQF
TRBV23-1,many,ASSLNRLDEQY
TRBV20-1,many,SARVGGGTDTQY